What follows is one T cell receptor (beta chain) and its context. Its antigen remains unknown. CDR3 size: 16 residues. In germline, CDR1 is SGHAT, CDR2 FQNNGV. V trimming: 1 base; J trimming: 1 base; junction bases outside the gene matches: 5. Unique molecular identifiers were incorporated during preparation of the TCRbeta library. Using its own MiXCR run on the PCR reads, TCRdb lists one record per CDR3 protein. The sample consists of a few hundred thousand distinct CDR3 sequences, 20% to 30% of them appearing once. This sample is drawn from a study of T-cell reconstitution after alpha-beta-depleted transplantation in children. Study-level points and caveats: Recipient T cells and thymic progenitors that survived gave rise to the high TCRbeta diversity observed at day 60 in some patients. Expanded graft clones, several hundred of them, were reportedly the source of alpha-beta T cells about two months after transplant.

V and J are TRBV11-2 and TRBJ2-3; 7 positions agree with TRBD2. The sequence was collected from a female patient aged 2-9 years who had a stem cell transplant for congenital amegakaryocytic thrombocytopenia, so the T cells may come from the graft donor. Sample: PBMCs, mostly from graft donor cells, taken 360 days after TCRalphabeta/CD19-depleted stem cell transplant. This CDR3 is CASSLVFAGGTDTQYF. As DNA, the CDR3 is TGTGCCAGCAGCTTAGTCTTCGCGGGGGGCACAGATACGCAGTATTTT.